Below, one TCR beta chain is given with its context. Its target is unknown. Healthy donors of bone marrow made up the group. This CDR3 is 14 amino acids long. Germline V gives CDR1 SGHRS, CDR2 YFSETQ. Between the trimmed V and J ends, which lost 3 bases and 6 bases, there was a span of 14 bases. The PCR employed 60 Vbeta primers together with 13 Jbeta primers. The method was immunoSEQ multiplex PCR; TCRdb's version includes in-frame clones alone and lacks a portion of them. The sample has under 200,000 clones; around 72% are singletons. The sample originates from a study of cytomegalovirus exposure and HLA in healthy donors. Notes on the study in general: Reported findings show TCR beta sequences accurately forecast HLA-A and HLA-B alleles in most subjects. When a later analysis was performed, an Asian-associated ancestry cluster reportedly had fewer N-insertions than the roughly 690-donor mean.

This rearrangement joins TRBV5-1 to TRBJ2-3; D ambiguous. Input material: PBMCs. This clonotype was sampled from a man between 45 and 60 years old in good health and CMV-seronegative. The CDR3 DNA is TGCGCCAGCAGCTCCCAGAGTGCGGCGGATACGCAGTATTTT. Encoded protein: CASSSQSAADTQYF.